The clone carrying this T cell receptor beta chain showed up many times. The junction shows a germline mismatch at one end, possibly a read error. As for time point: technical triplicate 2. This specimen comes from a study of neurological immune-mediated disorders. The cDNA was generated by 5'RACE with 10-nucleotide random UMIs. TCRdb redid the calling of the 5' RACE reads with MiXCR, one entry per CDR3 protein. Here the sample spans about 32,000 distinct CDR3 sequences, 13% being singletons. This CDR3 spans 13 amino acids. Looked up from germline, CDR1 is SSHAT and CDR2 is FNYEAQ (reference sequence).

The sample comprised CD4+ T cells from blood. This clonotype was sampled from a female donor with HTLV-1-associated myelopathy (HAM/TSP). The rearrangement uses TRBV7-7 and TRBJ1-1; the D gene is possibly TRBD1 (5 bases). In DNA form, the CDR3 reads TGTGCTAGCAGCTATGACAGGAACACTGAAGCTTTCTTT. This gives the protein CASSYDRNTEAFF.